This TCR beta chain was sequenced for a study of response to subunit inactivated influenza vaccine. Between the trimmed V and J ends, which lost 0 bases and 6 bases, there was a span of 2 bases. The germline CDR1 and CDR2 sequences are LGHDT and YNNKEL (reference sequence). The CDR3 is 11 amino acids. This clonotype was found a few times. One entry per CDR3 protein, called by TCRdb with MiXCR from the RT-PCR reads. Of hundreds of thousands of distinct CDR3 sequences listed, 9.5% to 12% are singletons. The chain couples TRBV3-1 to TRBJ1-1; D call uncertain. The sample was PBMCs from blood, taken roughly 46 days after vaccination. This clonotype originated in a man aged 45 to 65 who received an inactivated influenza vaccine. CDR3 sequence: CASSQESEAFF. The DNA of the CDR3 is TGTGCCAGCAGCCAAGAATCTGAAGCTTTCTTT.